This TCR beta chain comes out of a study of T cells in Graves' hyperthyroidism and ophthalmopathy. What was amplified from RNA transcripts were TCR beta CDR3 regions. The HTBI primer set served for first-round RT-PCR of the TCR CDR3. In TCRdb, the multiplex PCR reads were re-called with MiXCR into one record per CDR3 protein. The sample yields about 640,000 distinct CDR3 sequences, around 21% seen once. Germline loops: CDR1 MNHEY, CDR2 SVGEGT. After removal of 3 bases from V and 4 bases from J, the junction contained 7 bases not matched to a gene. This CDR3 contains 15 residues. This clonotype was seen a handful of times. As yet, its antigen is unknown. General observations from the study: The majority of expanded thyroid clonotypes above 0.001 also appeared in blood. A model of 13 V-J pairs discriminated ophthalmopathy from stable hyperthyroidism.

The chain employs TRBV6-2 or TRBV6-3 and TRBJ2-3; 7 bases are a match to TRBD1. The sequencing sample was made of blood. The clonotype comes from a man aged 25-45 years with Graves' ophthalmopathy. CDR3 amino acids: CASSYGRQGADTQYF. The CDR3 nucleotides are TGTGCCAGCAGTTATGGGCGACAGGGTGCAGATACGCAGTATTTT.